The clone carrying this T cell receptor beta chain was seen a handful of times. The antigen is unknown. This entry is derived from a study of beta chain features in type 1 diabetes. Overall study findings and caveats: Type 1 diabetes patients showed a moderate but significant shortening of TCRB CDR3s in all four CD4+ subsets. It was among patients, rather than healthy donors, that naive, central memory and Treg TCRB repertoires appeared more similar.

The sequenced template was cDNA made from the entire isolated RNA. Produced via immunoSEQ multiplex PCR; TCRdb's table is partial and in-frame only. The table lists about 150,000 clones, around 10% of them singletons. In germline, CDR1 is SNHLY, CDR2 FYNNEI. The CDR3 totals 12 residues. V lost 6 bases and J 13 bases, leaving 16 bases between the germline ends. Sample: central memory CD4+ T cells from blood. The sequence derives from a man younger than 45 with type 1 diabetes. This chain connects TRBV2 to TRBJ2-1, with D perhaps TRBD2 (6 bases). The CDR3 sequence is CASRGTGADQFF. Here the CDR3 DNA reads TGTGCCAGCAGGGGGACGGGAGCAGACCAGTTCTTC.